The 13 T cell receptor beta chains presented below share a single source sample, sequenced in a study of cytomegalovirus exposure and HLA in healthy donors. Sequencing used immunoSEQ multiplex PCR; TCRdb keeps in-frame clones, though not all of them. The profile shows some 170,000 clones, around nine tenths of them singletons. Sequencing input: PBMCs. The source of these receptors is a woman between 25 and 40 years old in good health and CMV-seronegative.

The chain employs TRBV11-2 and TRBJ2-1, with 8 bases fitting TRBD1. This CDR3 has 16 amino acids. V dropped 0 bases and J dropped 0; count of bases not matched to a gene: 1. Germline V gene sequence: CDR1 SGHAT, CDR2 FQNNGV. The CDR3 spells CASSLEDRVSYNEQFF. The CDR3 bases are TGTGCCAGCAGCTTAGAGGACAGGGTCTCCTACAATGAGCAGTTCTTC. The variable domain in full, with the rest retrieved from reference TRBV11-2 and TRBJ2-1, is EAGVAQSPRYKIIEKRQSVAFWCNPISGHATLYWYQQILGQGPKLLIQFQNNGVVDDSQLPKDRFSAERLKGVDSTLKIQPAKLEDSAVYLCASSLEDRVSYNEQFFGPGTRLTVL.

V gene TRBV2 combines with J gene TRBJ1-2, with unresolved D. The V gene's germline CDR1 is SNHLY and CDR2 FYNNEI. V was shortened by 1 base and J by 0 bases, with 9 bases between the two germline ends. The CDR3 consists of 15 residues. The CDR3 DNA reads TGTGCCAGCAGTGAAGGCGGGCTAGCTAACTATGGCTACACCTTC. Residues: CASSEGGLANYGYTF.

The chain recombines TRBV2 with TRBJ1-1; tentatively, D is TRBD1 (6 bases). Trimming pared 2 bases from V and 4 bases from J, leaving 14 bases between. The CDR3 sequence is 15 residues long. Germline V gene sequence: CDR1 SNHLY, CDR2 FYNNEI. The CDR3 is CASSEYKGVSTEAFF. The CDR3 DNA follows: TGTGCCAGCAGTGAATATAAGGGGGTGAGCACTGAAGCTTTCTTT.

The CDR3 nucleotides read TGTGCCAGCACTCGAACAGGGGAGGACACTGAAGCTTTCTTT. It codes for CASTRTGEDTEAFF. The chain joins TRBV6-1 to TRBJ1-1, with 7 bases lining up with TRBD1. The CDR3 consists of 14 residues. Germline assignment: CDR1 MNHNS and CDR2 SASEGT. The V gene end was trimmed by 7 bases and the J gene end by 3 bases; junction bases not matched to a gene: 8.

The genes are TRBV5-1 and TRBJ1-6; 8 nucleotides agree with TRBD1. The CDR3 is 14 amino acids. Germline lookup yields CDR1 SGHRS and CDR2 YFSETQ. The V and J ends lost 2 bases and 7 bases, in that order; junction bases with no gene match: 2. CDR3 in amino acids: CASSFDRGNSPLHF. In DNA, the CDR3 is TGCGCCAGCAGCTTCGACAGGGGCAATTCACCCCTCCACTTT.

V and J are TRBV15 and TRBJ1-5; possible D gene TRBD1, 6 bases. This CDR3 has 17 amino acids. CDR1 LNHNV and CDR2 YYDKDF come from the germline V gene (reference sequence). With 4 bases removed from V and 0 bases from J, the gap between germline ends came to 16 bases. The CDR3 nucleotides are TGTGCCACCAGCAAAATTAGGACAGCCTTTAGCAATCAGCCCCAGCATTTT. Its protein product is CATSKIRTAFSNQPQHF.

The chain employs TRBV27 and TRBJ2-6; D may be TRBD1 (7 bases). V gave up 3 bases and J gave up 0 bases, with 12 bases separating them. This CDR3 contains 17 residues. The germline V gene has CDR1 MNHEY and CDR2 SMNVEV (reference sequence). CDR3 nucleotides: TGTGCCAGCAGTTTCGGGACAGCGGGCTCTGGGGCCAACGTCCTGACTTTC. Protein sequence: CASSFGTAGSGANVLTF.

The chain uses TRBV6-1 and TRBJ1-1; D not certain. Looked up from germline, CDR1 is MNHNS and CDR2 is SASEGT. The ends were cut back, 6 bases at V and 4 bases at J, with 15 bases in the middle. This CDR3 is 14 amino acids long. The CDR3 region has the DNA TGTGCCAGCAGGGAAATACGGGAGAGCACTGAAGCTTTCTTT. It translates to CASREIRESTEAFF.

This clone has just one count. The V and J genes are TRBV5-1 and TRBJ1-2, with 7 bases lining up with TRBD1. The CDR3 loop spans 17 amino acids. Trimming at V came to 4 bases and at J to 7 bases, leaving 19 bases not matched to a gene. The germline CDR1 and CDR2 sequences are SGHRS and YFSETQ. For the CDR3, the DNA is TGCGCCAGCAGCCCGGGGACAGAGCCCGCAACGGCGGGTGGCTACACCTTC. Protein sequence: CASSPGTEPATAGGYTF.

This chain links TRBV10-1 with TRBJ2-2; TRBD1 might be the D (5 bases). The CDR3 totals 17 residues. Germline CDR1 and CDR2: WNHNN and SYGVQD (reference sequence). Trimming cost V 0 bases and J 3 bases, with 14 bases left between them. As DNA, the CDR3 is TGCGCCAGCAGTGAGTCCACGGCAAGGGGCTACACCGGGGAGCTGTTTTTT. Its translation: CASSESTARGYTGELFF.

The CDR3 is CSVEEGTSMPDTQYF. The CDR3 DNA is TGCAGCGTTGAAGAAGGTACTAGTATGCCAGATACGCAGTATTTT. This chain joins TRBV29-1 and TRBJ2-3, with D possibly being TRBD2 (5 bases). Between the trimmed V and J ends, which lost 0 bases and 4 bases, there was a span of 14 bases. The CDR3 runs 15 residues. Germline loops: CDR1 SQVTM, CDR2 ANQGSEA.

This clone was observed once. V gene TRBV4-1 combines with J gene TRBJ2-3, with TRBD2 matching 10 bases. The V and J ends lost 3 bases and 2 bases, in that order; junction bases with no gene match: 8. The CDR3 sequence is 17 residues long. Germline assignment: CDR1 MGHRA and CDR2 YSYEKL. CDR3 coding DNA: TGCGCCAGCAGCCAGCAGGGGACTAGCGCCTACACAGATACGCAGTATTTT. Its protein product is CASSQQGTSAYTDTQYF.

The rearrangement joins TRBV7-9 to TRBJ1-5; TRBD1 matches 7 bases. The germline V gene has CDR1 SEHNR and CDR2 FQNEAQ (reference sequence). V shed 4 bases, J shed 7 bases, and the junction held 13 bases outside the gene matches. The CDR3 extends over 16 amino acids. For the CDR3, the DNA is TGTGCCAGCAGCTGGGGGACAGCTAAACCCATACAGCCCCAGCATTTT. It specifies CASSWGTAKPIQPQHF.